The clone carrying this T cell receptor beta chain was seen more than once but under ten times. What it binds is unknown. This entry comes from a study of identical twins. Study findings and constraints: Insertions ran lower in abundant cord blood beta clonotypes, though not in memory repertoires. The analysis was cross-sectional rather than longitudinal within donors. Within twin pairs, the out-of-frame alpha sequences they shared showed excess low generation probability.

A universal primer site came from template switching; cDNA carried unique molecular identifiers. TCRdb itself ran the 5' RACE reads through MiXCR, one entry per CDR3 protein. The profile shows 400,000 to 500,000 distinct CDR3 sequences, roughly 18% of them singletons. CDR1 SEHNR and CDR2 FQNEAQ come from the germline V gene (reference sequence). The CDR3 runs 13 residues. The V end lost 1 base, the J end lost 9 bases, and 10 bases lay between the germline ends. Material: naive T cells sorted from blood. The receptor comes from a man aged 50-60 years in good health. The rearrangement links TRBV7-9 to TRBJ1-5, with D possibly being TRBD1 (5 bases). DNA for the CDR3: TGTGCCAGCAGCTTAGGACAGCTTGGGCCCCAGCATTTT. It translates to CASSLGQLGPQHF.